This T cell receptor (beta chain) emerged from a study of blood T cell repertoires in COVID-19. The overall study: Researchers got acute and convalescent COVID-19 samples from the United States, Italy and Spain. From T cells, B-cell-depleted T cells, or PBMCs came the material, which was cDNA or gDNA.

Per the study methods: Reference gene primer amplification yielded estimated nucleated cell counts. The table came from immunoSEQ multiplex PCR; TCRdb's copy has only in-frame clones and leaves some out. For V, J and clone size, that table is used; D and trimming come from the DNA. The sample lists some 230,000 clones; roughly 84% were seen once. CDR3 length: 17 amino acids. Trimming took off 5 bases at V and 4 bases at J, with 23 bases between the two ends. The germline V gene encodes CDR1 SEHNR and CDR2 FQNEAQ (reference sequence). The sequence came from a woman aged 55-69 years with acute or convalescent COVID-19. The material sequenced was peripheral blood. The chain recombines TRBV7-9 with TRBJ1-1; TRBD1 is a possible D gene (6 bases). The CDR3: CASSRSWDKVIATEAFF. The CDR3 coding sequence is TGTGCCAGCAGCCGCTCTTGGGACAAAGTTATAGCCACTGAAGCTTTCTTT.